This T cell receptor (beta chain) was retrieved from a study of OX40 agonist ivuxolimab in advanced cancers. CDR3 length: 15 amino acids. Germline V gene sequence: CDR1 SGHNT, CDR2 YENEEA. Between the trimmed V and J ends, which lost 6 bases and 5 bases, there was a span of 16 bases. Sequenced by immunoSEQ multiplex PCR; TCRdb stores in-frame clones only, minus some. This table holds under 95,000 clones, more than 75% found once. J is TRBJ1-4 and V is TRBV11-3; D is possibly TRBD1 (6 bases). The sample in question was CD4+ or CD8+ T cells sorted from blood, obtained in a trial of the OX40 agonist ivuxolimab. This TCR derives from an adult with an advanced solid tumor such as melanoma, head and neck, liver or kidney cancer. The CDR3 DNA follows: TGTGCCAGCAGACTTCGTGCAGGGGTCAATGAAAAACTGTTTTTT. Amino acids: CASRLRAGVNEKLFF.